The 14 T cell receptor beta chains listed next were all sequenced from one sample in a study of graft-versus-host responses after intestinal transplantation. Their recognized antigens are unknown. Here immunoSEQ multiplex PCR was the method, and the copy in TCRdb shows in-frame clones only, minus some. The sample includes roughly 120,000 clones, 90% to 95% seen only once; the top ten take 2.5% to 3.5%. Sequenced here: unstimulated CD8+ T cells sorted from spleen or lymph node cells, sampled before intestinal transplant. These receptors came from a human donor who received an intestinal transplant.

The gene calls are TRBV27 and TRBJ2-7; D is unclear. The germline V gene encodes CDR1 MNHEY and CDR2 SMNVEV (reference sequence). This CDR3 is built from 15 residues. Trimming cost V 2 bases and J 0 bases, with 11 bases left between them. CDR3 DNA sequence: TGTGCCAGCAGTTTAGGTCTCGAGGACTCCTACGAGCAGTACTTC. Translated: CASSLGLEDSYEQYF.

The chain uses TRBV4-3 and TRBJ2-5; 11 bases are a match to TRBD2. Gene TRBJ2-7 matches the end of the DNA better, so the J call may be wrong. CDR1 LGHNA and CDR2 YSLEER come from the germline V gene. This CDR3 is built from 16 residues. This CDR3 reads CASSEQTSGNSYEQYF. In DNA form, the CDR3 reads TGCGCCAGCAGCGAACAGACTAGCGGGAACTCCTACGAGCAGTACTTC.

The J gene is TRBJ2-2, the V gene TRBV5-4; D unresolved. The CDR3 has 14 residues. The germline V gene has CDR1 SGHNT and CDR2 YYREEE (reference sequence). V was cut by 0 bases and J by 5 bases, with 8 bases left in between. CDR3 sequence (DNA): TGTGCCAGCAGCTTGGACAGTTCAACCGGGGAGCTGTTTTTT. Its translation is CASSLDSSTGELFF.

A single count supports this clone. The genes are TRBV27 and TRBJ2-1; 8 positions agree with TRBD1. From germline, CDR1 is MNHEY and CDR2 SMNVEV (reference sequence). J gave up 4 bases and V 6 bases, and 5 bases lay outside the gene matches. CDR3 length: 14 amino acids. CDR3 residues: CASRPGGGYNEQFF. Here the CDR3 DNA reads TGTGCCAGCAGACCAGGGGGCGGGTACAATGAGCAGTTCTTC.

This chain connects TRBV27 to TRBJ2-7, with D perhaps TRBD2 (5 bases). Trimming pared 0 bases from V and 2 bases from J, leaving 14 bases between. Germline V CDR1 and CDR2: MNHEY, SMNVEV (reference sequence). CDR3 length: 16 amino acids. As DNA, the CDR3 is TGTGCCAGCAGTTTATCAAGTGGGGTGAGGGCCTACGAGCAGTACTTC. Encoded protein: CASSLSSGVRAYEQYF.

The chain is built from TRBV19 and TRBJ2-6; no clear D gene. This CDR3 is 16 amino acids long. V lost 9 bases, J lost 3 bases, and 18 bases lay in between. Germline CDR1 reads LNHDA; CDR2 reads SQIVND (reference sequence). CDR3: CASLSSSTGGANVLTF. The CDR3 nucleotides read TGTGCCAGCCTGAGCTCCTCCACTGGTGGGGCCAACGTCCTGACTTTC.

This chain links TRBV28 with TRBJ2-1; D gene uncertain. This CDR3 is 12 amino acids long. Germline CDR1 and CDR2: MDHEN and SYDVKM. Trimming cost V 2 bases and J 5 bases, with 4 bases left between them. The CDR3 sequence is CASSLLNNEQFF. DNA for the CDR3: TGTGCCAGCAGTTTACTAAACAATGAGCAGTTCTTC.

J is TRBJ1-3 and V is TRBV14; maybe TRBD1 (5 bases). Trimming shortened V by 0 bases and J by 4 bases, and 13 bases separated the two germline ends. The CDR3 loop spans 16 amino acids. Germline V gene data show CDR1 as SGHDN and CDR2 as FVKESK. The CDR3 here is CASSQEGTVGGNTIYF. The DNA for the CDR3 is TGTGCCAGCAGCCAAGAAGGGACCGTCGGGGGAAACACCATATATTTT.

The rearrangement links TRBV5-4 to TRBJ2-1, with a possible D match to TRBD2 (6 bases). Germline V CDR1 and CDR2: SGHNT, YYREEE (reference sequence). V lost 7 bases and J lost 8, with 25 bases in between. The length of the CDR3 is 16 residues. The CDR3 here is CASFPWGDGHRDEQFF. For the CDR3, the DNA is TGTGCCAGCTTTCCTTGGGGGGATGGCCATAGGGATGAGCAGTTCTTC.

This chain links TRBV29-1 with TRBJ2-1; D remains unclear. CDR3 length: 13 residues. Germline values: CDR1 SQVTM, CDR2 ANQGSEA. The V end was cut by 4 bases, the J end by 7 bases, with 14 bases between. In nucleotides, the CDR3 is TGCAGCGTTGTTCCCGGAACCCGGAATGAGCAGTTCTTC. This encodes CSVVPGTRNEQFF.

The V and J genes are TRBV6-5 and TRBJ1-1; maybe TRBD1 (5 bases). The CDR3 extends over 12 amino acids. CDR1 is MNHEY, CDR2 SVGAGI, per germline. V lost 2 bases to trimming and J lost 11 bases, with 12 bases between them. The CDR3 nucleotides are TGTGCCAGCAGTTACGCGGGGGTTGAGGCTTTCTTT. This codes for CASSYAGVEAFF.

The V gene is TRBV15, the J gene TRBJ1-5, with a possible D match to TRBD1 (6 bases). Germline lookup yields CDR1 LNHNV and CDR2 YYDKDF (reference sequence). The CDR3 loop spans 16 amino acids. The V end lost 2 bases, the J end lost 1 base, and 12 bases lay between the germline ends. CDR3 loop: CATSRTRGGSNQPQHF. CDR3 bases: TGTGCCACCAGCAGAACAAGAGGGGGAAGCAATCAGCCCCAGCATTTT.

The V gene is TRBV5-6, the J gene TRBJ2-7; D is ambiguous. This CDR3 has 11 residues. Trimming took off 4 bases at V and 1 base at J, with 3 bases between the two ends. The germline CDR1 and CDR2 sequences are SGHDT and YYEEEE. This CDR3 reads CASSQSYEQYF. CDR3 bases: TGTGCCAGCAGCCAATCCTACGAGCAGTACTTC.

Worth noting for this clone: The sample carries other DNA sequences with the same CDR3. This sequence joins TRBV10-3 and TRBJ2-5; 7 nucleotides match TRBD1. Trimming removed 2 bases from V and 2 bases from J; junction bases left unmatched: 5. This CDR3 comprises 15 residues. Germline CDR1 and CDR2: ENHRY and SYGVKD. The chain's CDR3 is CAISEPWTGQETQYF. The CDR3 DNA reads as TGTGCCATCAGTGAGCCTTGGACAGGTCAAGAGACCCAGTACTTC.